This T cell receptor (beta chain) stems from a study of blood T cells in healthy people across ages. With 6 bases clipped from V and 11 bases from J, the junction kept 19 bases outside the gene matches. Germline V lookup: CDR1 SQVTM, CDR2 ANQGSEA. CDR3 length: 15 residues. Combining a sample-barcoded 5' primer with a J-beta primer mix, a second PCR ran for 7 to 11 cycles. MiXCR, applied by TCRdb to the 5' RACE reads, yields one record per CDR3 protein. Among around 900,000 distinct CDR3 sequences listed, 51% were seen once. The sequence was obtained from a woman aged 55-70 years in good health. The chain employs TRBV29-1 and TRBJ2-5; the match to TRBD1 covers 9 bases. Material for sequencing was blood. The CDR3 here is CSVTLTGGGYNEQYF. For the CDR3, the DNA is TGCAGCGTCACCCTGACAGGGGGAGGATACAATGAGCAGTACTTC.